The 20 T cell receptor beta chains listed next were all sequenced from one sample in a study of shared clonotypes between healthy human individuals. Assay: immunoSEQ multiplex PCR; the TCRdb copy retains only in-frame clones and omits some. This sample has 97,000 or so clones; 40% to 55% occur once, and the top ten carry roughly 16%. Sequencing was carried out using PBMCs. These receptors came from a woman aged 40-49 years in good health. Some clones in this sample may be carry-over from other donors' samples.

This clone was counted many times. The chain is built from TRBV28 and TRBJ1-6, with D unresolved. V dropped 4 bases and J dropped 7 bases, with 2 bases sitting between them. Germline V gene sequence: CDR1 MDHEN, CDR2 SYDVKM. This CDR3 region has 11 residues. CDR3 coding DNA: TGTGCCAGCAGTTCGAATTCACCCCTCCACTTT. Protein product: CASSSNSPLHF.

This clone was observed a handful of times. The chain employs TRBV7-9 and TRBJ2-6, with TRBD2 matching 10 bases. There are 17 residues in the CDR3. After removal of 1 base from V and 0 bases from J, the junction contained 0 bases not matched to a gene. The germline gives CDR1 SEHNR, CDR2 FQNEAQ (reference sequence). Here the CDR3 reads CASSLGTSGSGANVLTF. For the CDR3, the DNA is TGTGCCAGCAGCTTAGGGACTAGCGGCTCTGGGGCCAACGTCCTGACTTTC. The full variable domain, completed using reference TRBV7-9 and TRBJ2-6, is DTGVSQNPRHKITKRGQNVTFRCDPISEHNRLYWYRQTLGQGPEFLTYFQNEAQLEKSRLLSDRFSAERPKGSFSTLEIQRTEQGDSAMYLCASSLGTSGSGANVLTFGAGSRLTVL.

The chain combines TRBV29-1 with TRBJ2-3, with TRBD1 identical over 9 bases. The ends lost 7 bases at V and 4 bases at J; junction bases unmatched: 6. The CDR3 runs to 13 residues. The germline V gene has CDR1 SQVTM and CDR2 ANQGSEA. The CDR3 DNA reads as TGCAGCGCAAACGGACAGGGGCCAGATACGCAGTATTTT. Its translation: CSANGQGPDTQYF.

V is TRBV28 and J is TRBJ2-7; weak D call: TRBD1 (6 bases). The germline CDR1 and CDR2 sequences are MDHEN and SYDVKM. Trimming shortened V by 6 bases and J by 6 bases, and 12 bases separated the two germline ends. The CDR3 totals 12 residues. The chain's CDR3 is CASRRTGFEQYF. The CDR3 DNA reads TGTGCCAGCAGGCGAACAGGGTTCGAGCAGTACTTC.

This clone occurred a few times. The CDR3 bases are TGCGCCAGCAGCCCGGGACTAGCGGAGGGTAGGCAGTACTTC. Protein product: CASSPGLAEGRQYF. The chain carries TRBV5-1 and TRBJ2-7, with 11 nucleotides matching TRBD2. V shed 4 bases and J 9 bases; nucleotides not matched to a gene: 9. This CDR3 has 14 amino acids. Looked up from germline, CDR1 is SGHRS and CDR2 is YFSETQ.

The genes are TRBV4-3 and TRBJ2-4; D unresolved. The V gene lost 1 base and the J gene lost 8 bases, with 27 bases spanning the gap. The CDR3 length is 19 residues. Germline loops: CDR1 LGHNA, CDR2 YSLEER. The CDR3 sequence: CASSQGNRFVFSRADIQYF. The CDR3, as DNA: TGCGCCAGCAGCCAAGGGAATAGGTTTGTCTTTAGCCGGGCGGACATTCAGTACTTC.

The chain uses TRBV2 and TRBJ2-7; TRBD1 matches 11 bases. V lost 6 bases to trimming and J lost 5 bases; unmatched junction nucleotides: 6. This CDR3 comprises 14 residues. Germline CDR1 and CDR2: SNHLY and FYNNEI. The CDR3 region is CASRLDRGLNEQYF. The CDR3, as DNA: TGTGCCAGCAGGCTGGACAGGGGGCTGAACGAGCAGTACTTC.

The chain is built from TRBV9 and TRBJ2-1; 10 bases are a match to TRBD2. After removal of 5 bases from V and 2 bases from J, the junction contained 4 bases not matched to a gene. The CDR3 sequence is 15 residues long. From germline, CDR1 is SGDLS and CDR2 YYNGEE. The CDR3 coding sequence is TGTGCCAGCAGGTTTAGCGGGAGGACCTACAATGAGCAGTTCTTC. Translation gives CASRFSGRTYNEQFF.

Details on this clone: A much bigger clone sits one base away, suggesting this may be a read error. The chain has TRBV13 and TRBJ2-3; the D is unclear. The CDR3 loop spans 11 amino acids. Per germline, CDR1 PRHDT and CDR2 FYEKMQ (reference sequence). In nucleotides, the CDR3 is TGTGCCAGCAGCCACACAAATACGCAGTATTTT. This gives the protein CASSHTNTQYF.

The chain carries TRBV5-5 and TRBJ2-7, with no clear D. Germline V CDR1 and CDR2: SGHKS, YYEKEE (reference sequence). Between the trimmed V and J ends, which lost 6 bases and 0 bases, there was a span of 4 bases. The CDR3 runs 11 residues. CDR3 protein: CASTDSYEQYF. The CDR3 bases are TGTGCCAGCACCGACTCCTACGAGCAGTACTTC.

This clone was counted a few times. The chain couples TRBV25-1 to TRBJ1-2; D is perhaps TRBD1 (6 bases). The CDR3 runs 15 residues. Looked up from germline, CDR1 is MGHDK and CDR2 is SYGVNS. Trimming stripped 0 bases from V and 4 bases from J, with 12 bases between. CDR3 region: CASSEYGDTVYGYTF. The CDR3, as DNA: TGTGCCAGCAGTGAATACGGGGACACGGTCTATGGCTACACCTTC.

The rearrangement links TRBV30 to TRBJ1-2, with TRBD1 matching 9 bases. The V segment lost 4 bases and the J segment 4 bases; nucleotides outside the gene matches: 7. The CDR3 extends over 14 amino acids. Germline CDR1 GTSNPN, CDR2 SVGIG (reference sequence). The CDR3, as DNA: TGTGCCTGGATGTCGGACAGGGGTTTCTATGGCTACACCTTC. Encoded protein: CAWMSDRGFYGYTF.

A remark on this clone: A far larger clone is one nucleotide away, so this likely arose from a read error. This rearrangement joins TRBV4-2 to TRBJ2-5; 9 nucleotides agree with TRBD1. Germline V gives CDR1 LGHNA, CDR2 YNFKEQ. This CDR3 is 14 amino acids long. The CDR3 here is CVSSQGDRDETQYF. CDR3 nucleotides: TGTGTCAGCAGCCAAGGGGACAGGGATGAGACCCAGTACTTC.

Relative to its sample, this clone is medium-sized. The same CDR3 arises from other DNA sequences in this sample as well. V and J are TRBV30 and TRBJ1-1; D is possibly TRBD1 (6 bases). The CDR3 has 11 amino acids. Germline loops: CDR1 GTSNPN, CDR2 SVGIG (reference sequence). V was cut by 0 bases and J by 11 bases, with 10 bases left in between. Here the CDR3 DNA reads TGTGCCTGGAGTGTACACAGGGCCGCTTTCTTT. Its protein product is CAWSVHRAAFF.

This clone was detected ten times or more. The DNA for the CDR3 is TGTGCCAGCAGTTTGGCCCCCGGGACAGGGCTCGTCGAGCAGTACTTC. It is translated as CASSLAPGTGLVEQYF. This sequence joins TRBV28 and TRBJ2-7, with TRBD1 matching over 9 bases. The CDR3 spans 16 residues. In germline, CDR1 is MDHEN, CDR2 SYDVKM. V trimming: 3 bases; J trimming: 6 bases; junction bases outside the gene matches: 12.

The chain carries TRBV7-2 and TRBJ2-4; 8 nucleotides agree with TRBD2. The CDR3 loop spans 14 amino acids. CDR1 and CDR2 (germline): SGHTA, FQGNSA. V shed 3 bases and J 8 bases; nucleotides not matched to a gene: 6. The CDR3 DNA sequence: TGTGCCAGCAGCTTCGGGGGGGCGTCGGACATTCAGTACTTC. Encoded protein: CASSFGGASDIQYF. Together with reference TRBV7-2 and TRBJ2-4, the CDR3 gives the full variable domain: GAGVSQSPSNKVTEKGKDVELRCDPISGHTALYWYRQSLGQGLEFLIYFQGNSAPDKSGLPSDRFSAERTGGSVSTLTIQRTQQEDSAVYLCASSFGGASDIQYFGAGTRLSVL.

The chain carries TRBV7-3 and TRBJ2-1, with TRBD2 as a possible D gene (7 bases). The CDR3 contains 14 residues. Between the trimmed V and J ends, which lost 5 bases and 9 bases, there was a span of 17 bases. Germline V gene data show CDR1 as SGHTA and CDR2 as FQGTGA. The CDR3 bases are TGTGCCAGCAGCCCGCTAGCGGAGGGGGGTGAGCAGTTCTTC. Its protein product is CASSPLAEGGEQFF. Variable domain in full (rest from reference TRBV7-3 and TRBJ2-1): GAGVSQTPSNKVTEKGKYVELRCDPISGHTALYWYRQSLGQGPEFLIYFQGTGAADDSGLPNDRFFAVRPEGSVSTLKIQRTERGDSAVYLCASSPLAEGGEQFFGPGTRLTVL.

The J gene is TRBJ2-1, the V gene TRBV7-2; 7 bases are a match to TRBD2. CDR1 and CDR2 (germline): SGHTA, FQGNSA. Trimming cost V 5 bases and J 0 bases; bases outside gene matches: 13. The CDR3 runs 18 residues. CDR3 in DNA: TGTGCCAGCAGCCCCCGAGGGGTCCGCGGGAGCTCCTACAATGAGCAGTTCTTC. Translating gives CASSPRGVRGSSYNEQFF.

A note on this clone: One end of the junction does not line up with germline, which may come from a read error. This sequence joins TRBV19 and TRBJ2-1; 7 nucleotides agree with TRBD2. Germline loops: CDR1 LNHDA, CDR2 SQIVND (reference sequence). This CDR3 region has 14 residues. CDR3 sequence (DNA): TGTGCCAGTAGTCCGCCTCTAGCGGATCATGAACAGTTCTTC. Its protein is CASSPPLADHEQFF.

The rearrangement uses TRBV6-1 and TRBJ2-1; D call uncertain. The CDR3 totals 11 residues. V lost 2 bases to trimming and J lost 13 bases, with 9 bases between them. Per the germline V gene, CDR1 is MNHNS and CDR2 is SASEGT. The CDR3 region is CASSENRVQFF. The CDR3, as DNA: TGTGCCAGCAGTGAAAATAGGGTTCAGTTCTTC.